This T cell receptor beta chain was sequenced during a study of regulatory T cells in long-lasting Graves disease. The CDR3 sequence is 13 residues long. V was shortened by 3 bases and J by 9 bases, with 12 bases between the two germline ends. Libraries of TCR beta came from iRepertoire HTBI primers plus Arm-PCR of CDR3 regions. TCRdb independently ran MiXCR on the multiplex PCR reads; one entry per CDR3 protein. The data show 550,000 to 600,000 distinct CDR3 sequences, about 16% seen once. This clonotype was seen a handful of times. What it binds is not known. Study-level findings and limits: Persistent disease favored TRBV28, TRBJ1-2 and TRBJ2-5.

Time point given: newly diagnosed GD, antithyroid drugs for less than 3 months. Generation of the TCR library employed RNA extracted from PBMCs. EDTA tubes received 7.5 to 9 milliliters of collected peripheral blood. These data were likewise used in another study, on T cells in Graves' hyperthyroidism and ophthalmopathy. That source reports: It was a median roughly six months before onset that the model predicted ophthalmopathy.

The TCR sequence derives from a man aged 18-30 years with Graves disease. The sequencing used peripheral blood mononuclear cells (PBMCs), collected at new diagnosis, from a patient treated with antithyroid drugs. The rearrangement joins TRBV12-3 or TRBV12-4 to TRBJ1-5; D gene uncertain. The CDR3 loop reads CASSFSDLRPQHF. The CDR3 coding sequence is TGTGCCAGCAGTTTCAGTGACCTCCGGCCCCAGCATTTT.